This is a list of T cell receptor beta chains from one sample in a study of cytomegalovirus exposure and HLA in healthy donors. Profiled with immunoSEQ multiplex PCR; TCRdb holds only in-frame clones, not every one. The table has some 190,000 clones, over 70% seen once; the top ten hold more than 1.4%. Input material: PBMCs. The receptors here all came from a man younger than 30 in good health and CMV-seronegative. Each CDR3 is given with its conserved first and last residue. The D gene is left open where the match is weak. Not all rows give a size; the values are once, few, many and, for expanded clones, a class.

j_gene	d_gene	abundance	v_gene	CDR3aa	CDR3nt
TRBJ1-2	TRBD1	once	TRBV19	CAVRQGPYQDTF	TGTGCCGTACGACAGGGGCCTTATCAAGACACCTTC
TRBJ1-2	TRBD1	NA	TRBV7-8	CASSLRDRGSSYGYTF	TGTGCCAGCAGCCTTCGGGACAGGGGTAGTTCCTATGGCTACACCTTC
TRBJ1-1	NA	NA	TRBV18	CASSGGGNTEAFF	TGTGCCAGCTCTGGGGGAGGGAACACTGAAGCTTTCTTT
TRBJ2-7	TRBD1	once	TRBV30	CAWGQGGYEQYF	TGTGCCTGGGGACAGGGGGGCTACGAGCAGTACTTC
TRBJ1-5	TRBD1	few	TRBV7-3	CASSNGTASGSNQPQHF	TGTGCCAGCAGCAACGGGACAGCCTCAGGGAGCAATCAGCCCCAGCATTTT
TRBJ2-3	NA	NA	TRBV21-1	CASSRRTDTQYF	TGTGCCAGCAGCCGTCGTACAGATACGCAGTATTTT
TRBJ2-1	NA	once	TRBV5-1	CASSLVISYNEQFF	TGCGCCAGCAGCTTGGTCATCTCCTACAATGAGCAGTTCTTC
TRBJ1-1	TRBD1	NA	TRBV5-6	CASSFWTGGREAFF	TGTGCCAGTAGCTTCTGGACAGGGGGCAGGGAAGCTTTCTTT
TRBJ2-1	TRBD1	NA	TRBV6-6	CASSGRQGGSYNEQFF	TGTGCCAGCAGTGGGAGACAGGGTGGCTCCTACAATGAGCAGTTCTTC
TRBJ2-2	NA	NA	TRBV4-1	CASSQQGRNTGELFF	TGCGCCAGCAGCCAACAGGGGAGGAACACCGGGGAGCTGTTTTTT
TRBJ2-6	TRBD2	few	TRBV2	CASSESPSGRVAGANVLTF	TGTGCCAGCAGTGAATCCCCTAGCGGGAGAGTAGCTGGGGCCAACGTCCTGACTTTC